This TCR beta chain was recorded in a study of technical replicates of blood from a handful of donors. Data came from immunoSEQ multiplex PCR; TCRdb stores just in-frame clones and leaves some out. The sample contains 65,000 to 90,000 clones, about 92% of which appear only once. The receptor's source is a human donor in good health. The sequenced material came from T cells isolated from PBMCs.

The CDR3 region is CASSPPDRLNTEAFF. The CDR3 bases are TGTGCCAGCAGCCCTCCTGACAGATTGAACACTGAAGCTTTCTTT. The genes are TRBV7-9 and TRBJ1-1; possibly TRBD1 for D (5 bases). This CDR3 is built from 15 residues. V lost 5 bases to trimming and J lost 0 bases, with 13 bases between them. Germline CDR1 and CDR2: SEHNR and FQNEAQ (reference sequence).